The clone carrying this T cell receptor (beta chain) has just a few counts. Its matching antigen is unknown. Sample treatment: oral pan-JAK inhibitor, 5-10 mg twice daily. Lesional scalp punch biopsies and peripheral blood came from alopecia areata patients. The sequencing template was cDNA reverse transcribed from extracted RNA. Data came from immunoSEQ multiplex PCR; TCRdb stores just in-frame clones and leaves some out. Of about 180,000 clones in the sample, roughly half were seen once. The record originates from a study of CD8+ T cells in alopecia areata. Regarding the study as a whole: For lesional scalp, especially alopecia totalis/universalis, clonality was higher than in normal scalp. In scalp samples, resident alphabeta T cells of normal skin are also sequenced. A great number of expanded lesional clones endured in scalp and blood during tofacitinib.

The CDR3 length is 13 residues. V lost 6 bases and J lost 3, with 12 bases in between. Germline CDR1 SGHAT, CDR2 FQNNGV. The chain couples TRBV11-2 to TRBJ2-7, with D perhaps TRBD1 or TRBD2 (5 bases each). Specimen: CD8+ T cells sorted from blood, collected around week 54, from a patient treated with tofacitinib. The clonotype originates from a human donor with alopecia areata. CDR3: CASRVGPLYEQYF. CDR3 DNA: TGTGCCAGCAGGGTGGGACCTCTCTACGAGCAGTACTTC.